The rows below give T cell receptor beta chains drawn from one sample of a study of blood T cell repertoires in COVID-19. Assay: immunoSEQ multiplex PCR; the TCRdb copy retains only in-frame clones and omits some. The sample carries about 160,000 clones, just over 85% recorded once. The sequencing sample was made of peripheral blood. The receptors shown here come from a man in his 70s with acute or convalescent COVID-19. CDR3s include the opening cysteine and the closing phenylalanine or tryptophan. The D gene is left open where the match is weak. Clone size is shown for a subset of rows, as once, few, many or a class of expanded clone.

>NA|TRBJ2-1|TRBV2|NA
CASGVSNEQFF
TGTGCCAGCGGAGTGTCAAATGAGCAGTTCTTC
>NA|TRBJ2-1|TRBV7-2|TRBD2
CASSLGTSGHNEQFF
TGTGCCAGCAGCTTAGGGACTAGCGGGCACAATGAGCAGTTCTTC
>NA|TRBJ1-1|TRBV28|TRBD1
CASSRSDRIRTEAFF
TGTGCCAGCAGTCGATCGGACAGGATAAGAACTGAAGCTTTCTTT
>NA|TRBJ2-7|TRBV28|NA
CASTNPGSYEQYF
TGTGCCAGCACAAATCCAGGGTCCTACGAGCAGTACTTC
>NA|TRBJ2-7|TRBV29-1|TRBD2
CSVAPRLAGDYEQYF
TGCAGCGTTGCCCCCAGACTAGCGGGAGACTACGAGCAGTACTTC
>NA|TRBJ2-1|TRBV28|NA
CASSFDEQFF
TGTGCCAGCAGCTTCGATGAGCAGTTCTTC
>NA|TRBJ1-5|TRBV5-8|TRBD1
CASSLFFGTGEGQPQHF
TGTGCCAGCAGCTTGTTTTTTGGGACAGGGGAGGGTCAGCCCCAGCATTTT
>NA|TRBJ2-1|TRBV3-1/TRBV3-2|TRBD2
CASSPVPSGSGNEQFF
TGTGCCAGCAGCCCAGTCCCTAGCGGGAGTGGCAATGAGCAGTTCTTC
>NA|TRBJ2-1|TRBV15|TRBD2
CATSRDKIPIFGGREDNEQFF
TGTGCCACCAGCAGAGATAAAATCCCTATTTTCGGCGGGAGAGAGGACAATGAGCAGTTCTTC
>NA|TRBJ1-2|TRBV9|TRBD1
CASRGDRDNGYTF
TGTGCCAGCAGGGGGGACAGGGATAATGGCTACACCTTC
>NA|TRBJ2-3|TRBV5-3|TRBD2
CARSQLPTSGPWRTDTQYF
TGTGCCAGAAGCCAACTTCCGACTAGCGGGCCCTGGAGGACAGATACGCAGTATTTT
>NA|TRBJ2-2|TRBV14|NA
CASSQVPTGDARTGELFF
TGTGCCAGCAGCCAAGTCCCGACCGGGGATGCGAGGACCGGGGAGCTGTTTTTT
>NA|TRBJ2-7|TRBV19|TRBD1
CASSSGQAPSYEQYF
TGTGCCAGTAGTTCCGGACAGGCCCCATCCTACGAGCAGTACTTC
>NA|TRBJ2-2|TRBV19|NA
CASSLDYSGELFF
TGTGCCAGTAGTCTCGACTATTCCGGGGAGCTGTTTTTT
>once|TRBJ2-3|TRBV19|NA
CASSIAGTGTDTQYF
TGTGCCAGTAGTATCGCAGGAACGGGCACAGATACGCAGTATTTT
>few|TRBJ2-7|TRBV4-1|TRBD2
CASSQESRAGGSYEQYF
TGCGCCAGCAGCCAAGAATCGCGAGCGGGAGGCTCCTACGAGCAGTACTTC
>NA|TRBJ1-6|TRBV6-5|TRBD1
CASSTRTGGNSPLHF
TGTGCCAGCAGTACGCGGACAGGGGGGAATTCACCCCTCCACTTT
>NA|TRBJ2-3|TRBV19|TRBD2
CASRPAGDRGTDTQYF
TGTGCCAGCAGACCTGCGGGAGATCGGGGCACAGATACGCAGTATTTT
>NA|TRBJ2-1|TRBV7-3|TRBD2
CASSLGLARGDEQFF
TGTGCCAGCAGCTTGGGACTAGCGCGAGGGGATGAGCAGTTCTTC
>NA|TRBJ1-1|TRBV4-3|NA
CASSQELDRGGKSFF
TGCGCCAGCAGCCAAGAATTAGATAGGGGGGGAAAGTCTTTCTTT
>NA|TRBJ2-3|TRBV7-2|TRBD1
CASSYRPGTGSTDTQYF
TGTGCCAGCAGCTACCGTCCCGGGACAGGGTCCACAGATACGCAGTATTTT
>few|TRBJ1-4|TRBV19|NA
CASTDAAGNEKLFF
TGTGCCAGTACAGACGCCGCGGGTAATGAAAAACTGTTTTTT
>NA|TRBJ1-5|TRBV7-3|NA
CASSLDEETTDSNQPQHF
TGTGCCAGCAGCTTAGACGAGGAAACAACCGATAGCAATCAGCCCCAGCATTTT
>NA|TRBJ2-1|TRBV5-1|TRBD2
CASSLGAGLASYNEQFF
TGCGCCAGCAGCTTGGGAGCGGGACTAGCCTCCTACAATGAGCAGTTCTTC
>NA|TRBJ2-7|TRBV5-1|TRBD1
CASSFTGGTSYEQYF
TGCGCCAGCAGCTTTACAGGGGGTACATCCTACGAGCAGTACTTC
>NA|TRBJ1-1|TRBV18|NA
CASSPPPGKGTEAFF
TGTGCCAGCTCACCACCGCCGGGAAAGGGTACTGAAGCTTTCTTT
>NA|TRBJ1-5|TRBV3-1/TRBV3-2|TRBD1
CASSQGQGSSPQHF
TGTGCCAGCAGCCAAGGACAGGGTTCATCGCCCCAGCATTTT
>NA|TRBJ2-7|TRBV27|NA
CASSLSPLIYEQYF
TGTGCCAGCAGTTTATCCCCACTTATCTACGAGCAGTACTTC
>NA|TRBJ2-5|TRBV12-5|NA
CASGLITIRDIFQETQYF
TGTGCTAGTGGTTTGATTACGATTCGAGACATCTTTCAAGAGACCCAGTACTTC
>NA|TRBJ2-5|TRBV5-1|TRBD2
CASSTGTISEETQYF
TGCGCCAGCAGCACCGGGACTATCTCCGAAGAGACCCAGTACTTC
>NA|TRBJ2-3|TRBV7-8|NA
CASSFSTSTDTQYF
TGTGCCAGCAGCTTTAGTACCAGCACAGATACGCAGTATTTT
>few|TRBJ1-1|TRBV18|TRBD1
CASSTLTGWNTEAFF
TGTGCCAGCTCAACTTTGACAGGGTGGAACACTGAAGCTTTCTTT
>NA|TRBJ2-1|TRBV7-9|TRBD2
CASSDTSGRFDEQFF
TGTGCCAGCAGCGATACTAGCGGGAGGTTCGATGAGCAGTTCTTC
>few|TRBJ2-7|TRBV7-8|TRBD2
CASSLSAGSLEQYF
TGTGCCAGCAGCTTATCAGCGGGAAGTCTCGAGCAGTACTTC
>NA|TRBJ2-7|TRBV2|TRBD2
CAGGRESPYEQYF
TGTGCCGGAGGGCGGGAGAGCCCCTACGAGCAGTACTTC
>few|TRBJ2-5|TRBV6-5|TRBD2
CASSWTSGIETQYF
TGTGCCAGCAGTTGGACTAGCGGGATCGAGACCCAGTACTTC
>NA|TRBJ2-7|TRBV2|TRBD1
CASSPPSGQGYEQYF
TGTGCCAGCAGTCCCCCTTCGGGACAGGGGTACGAGCAGTACTTC
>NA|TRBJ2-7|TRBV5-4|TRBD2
CASRDSGRDEQYF
TGTGCCAGCAGGGATAGCGGGAGAGACGAGCAGTACTTC
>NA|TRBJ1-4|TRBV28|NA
CASSLQGVANEKLFF
TGTGCCAGCAGTTTACAAGGGGTAGCTAATGAAAAACTGTTTTTT
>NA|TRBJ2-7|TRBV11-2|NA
CASSFATSSYEQYF
TGTGCCAGCAGCTTCGCCACTAGCAGCTACGAGCAGTACTTC
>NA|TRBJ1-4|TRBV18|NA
CASSPNGGFNEKLFF
TGTGCCAGCTCTCCCAACGGGGGATTTAATGAAAAACTGTTTTTT
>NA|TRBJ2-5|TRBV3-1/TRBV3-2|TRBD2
CASSQEGVAGVQETQYF
TGTGCCAGCAGCCAAGAGGGGGTAGCGGGAGTACAAGAGACCCAGTACTTC
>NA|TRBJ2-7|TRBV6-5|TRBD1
CALTGGKTYEQYF
TGTGCACTCACAGGGGGCAAAACCTACGAGCAGTACTTC
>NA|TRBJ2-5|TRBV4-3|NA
CASSQEWTDETQYF
TGCGCCAGCAGCCAAGAGTGGACAGACGAGACCCAGTACTTC
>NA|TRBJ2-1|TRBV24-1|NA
CATSDPLGHEQFF
TGTGCCACCAGTGATCCTCTAGGCCATGAGCAGTTCTTC
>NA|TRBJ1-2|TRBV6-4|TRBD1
CASSNRGIGGYTF
TGTGCCAGCAGTAACAGGGGGATCGGAGGCTACACCTTC
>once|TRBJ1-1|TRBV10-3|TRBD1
CAIRSRDRGNTEAFF
TGTGCCATCAGAAGCCGGGACAGGGGTAACACTGAAGCTTTCTTT
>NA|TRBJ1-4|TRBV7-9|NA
CASSQPGAEYFRREKLFF
TGTGCCAGCAGCCAACCTGGGGCCGAGTATTTTAGGCGTGAAAAACTGTTTTTT
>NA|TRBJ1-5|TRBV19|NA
CASSIALNQPQHF
TGTGCCAGTAGTATAGCCCTCAATCAGCCCCAGCATTTT
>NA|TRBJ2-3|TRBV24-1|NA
CATSRQVPDTQYF
TGTGCCACCAGTCGTCAGGTCCCAGATACGCAGTATTTT
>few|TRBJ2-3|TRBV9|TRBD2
CASSVDGGGSTDTQYF
TGTGCCAGCAGCGTAGATGGCGGGGGAAGCACAGATACGCAGTATTTT
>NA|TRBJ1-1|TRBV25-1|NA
CASSEFTPNTEAFF
TGTGCCAGCAGTGAATTTACACCTAACACTGAAGCTTTCTTT
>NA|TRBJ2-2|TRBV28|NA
CASTAASNTGELFF
TGTGCCAGCACGGCGGCATCGAACACCGGGGAGCTGTTTTTT
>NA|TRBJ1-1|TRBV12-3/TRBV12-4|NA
CASSLIGSTEAFF
TGTGCCAGCAGTTTGATAGGGAGCACTGAAGCTTTCTTT